The sample holds one count of the clone carrying this T cell receptor beta chain. PCR used 60 Vbeta primers and 13 Jbeta primers. Using immunoSEQ multiplex PCR, the repertoire was profiled, and TCRdb retains in-frame clones only, with some absent. The top ten clones hold around a tenth of a sample with 85,000 to 110,000 clones, 75% to 85% of them seen once. Germline trimming cut 2 bases from V and 4 bases from J; bases unmatched to any gene: 14. CDR1 is SGHTA, CDR2 FQGNSA, per germline. This CDR3 region has 18 residues. This sample was taken from a study of cytomegalovirus exposure and HLA in healthy donors.

Sequencing input: PBMCs. The TCR comes from a woman aged 18-29 years in good health and CMV-seropositive. The chain has TRBV7-2 and TRBJ1-2; 9 bases match TRBD1. In nucleotides, the CDR3 is TGTGCCAGCAGCTTAAAGGTCGGGACAGGGTCGTTCGGCTATGGCTACACCTTC. This translates into CASSLKVGTGSFGYGYTF.